Below are 7 T cell receptor beta chains sequenced from a single sample in a study of beta chain features in type 1 diabetes. TCRB transcripts that were expressed got sequenced, as all of the isolated RNA had been reverse transcribed. Libraries were prepared by immunoSEQ multiplex PCR; TCRdb keeps only in-frame clonotypes and omits some of them. The sample includes 300,000 to 400,000 clones, 10% to 15% of them seen just once. The sample was naive CD4+ T cells from blood. These receptors originate from a man younger than 35 in good health.

This clone was found a few times. The rearrangement joins TRBV20-1 to TRBJ2-5; D perhaps matches TRBD2 (5 bases). Germline CDR1 is DFQATT and CDR2 is SNEGSKA (reference sequence). Trimming cost V 3 bases and J 5 bases, with 7 bases left between them. This CDR3 spans 11 amino acids. The CDR3 DNA is TGCAGTGCTAGTGGGGAGGAGACCCAGTACTTC. Amino acid sequence: CSASGEETQYF.

A few counts support this clone. This sequence joins TRBV9 and TRBJ2-1, with TRBD2 matching over 8 bases. Germline trimming cut 0 bases from V and 4 bases from J; bases unmatched to any gene: 6. Germline V gene data show CDR1 as SGDLS and CDR2 as YYNGEE. This CDR3 spans 16 amino acids. The CDR3 region is CASSVDAGGAYNEQFF. CDR3 coding DNA: TGTGCCAGCAGCGTAGATGCCGGGGGGGCGTACAATGAGCAGTTCTTC.

V gene TRBV6-5 combines with J gene TRBJ1-1; D is unclear. This CDR3 has 12 amino acids. Trimming took 8 bases from V and 4 from J, leaving 11 bases between them. CDR1 is MNHEY, CDR2 SVGAGI, per germline. The CDR3 reads CASREGGTEAFF. The CDR3 nucleotides are TGTGCCAGCCGAGAAGGAGGCACTGAAGCTTTCTTT.

CDR3 in DNA: TGTGCCAGCAGCTTATTGGGAGATGAGCAGTTCTTC. Its translation: CASSLLGDEQFF. This rearrangement joins TRBV11-3 to TRBJ2-1; D perhaps matches TRBD2 (5 bases). Germline lookup yields CDR1 SGHNT and CDR2 YENEEA. The CDR3 has 12 residues. The V gene lost 2 bases and the J gene lost 8 bases, with 7 bases spanning the gap.

The sample holds a few counts of this clone. CDR3 region: CSVQNTYEQYF. The CDR3 bases are TGCAGCGTCCAAAACACCTACGAGCAGTACTTC. The chain employs TRBV29-1 and TRBJ2-7; D is unresolved. The V gene lost 6 bases and the J gene lost 2 bases, with 8 bases spanning the gap. Looked up from germline, CDR1 is SQVTM and CDR2 is ANQGSEA. CDR3 length: 11 amino acids.

In this sample, this clone turned up a few times. The V call is TRBV9, the J call TRBJ2-5, with TRBD2 matching over 7 bases. The CDR3 spans 19 residues. The J segment lost 3 bases and the V segment lost 0 bases, leaving 17 bases of the junction unmatched. The germline CDR1 and CDR2 sequences are SGDLS and YYNGEE. The chain's CDR3 is CASSVGPGGSGSAEETQYF. As DNA, the CDR3 is TGTGCCAGCAGCGTAGGCCCCGGTGGTAGCGGGTCCGCGGAAGAGACCCAGTACTTC.

The rearrangement joins TRBV5-4 to TRBJ1-1; 9 bases map to TRBD1. This CDR3 has 13 residues. Germline CDR1 SGHNT, CDR2 YYREEE (reference sequence). V lost 4 bases, J lost 7 bases, and 5 bases stayed unmatched. Here the CDR3 DNA reads TGTGCCAGCAGCGCTGGGACAGGGAGTGAAGCTTTCTTT. Protein product: CASSAGTGSEAFF. Full variable domain (missing parts from reference TRBV5-4 and TRBJ1-1): ETGVTQSPTHLIKTRGQQVTLRCSSQSGHNTVSWYQQALGQGPQFIFQYYREEENGRGNFPPRFSGLQFPNYSSELNVNALELDDSALYLCASSAGTGSEAFFGQGTRLTVV.